This record covers a single T cell receptor (beta chain). Produced via immunoSEQ multiplex PCR; TCRdb's table is partial and in-frame only. The table records 95,000 to 150,000 clones, approximately 92% of them present only once. Systemic immunosuppression or a history of autoimmune disease excluded patients. Drawing of blood for sampling happened at baseline, at cycle 4 day 1, and at cycle 7 day 1. These data are taken from a study of OX40 agonist ivuxolimab in advanced cancers. Per germline, CDR1 SNHLY and CDR2 FYNNEI. Trimming took 6 bases from V and 3 from J, leaving 13 bases between them. This CDR3 has 14 amino acids.

The sample in question was CD4+ or CD8+ T cells sorted from blood, obtained in a trial of the OX40 agonist ivuxolimab. The chain joins TRBV2 to TRBJ2-3; D may be TRBD1 (5 bases). The TCR originated in an adult with an advanced solid tumor such as melanoma, head and neck, liver or kidney cancer. The DNA for the CDR3 is TGTGCCAGCAGAGACAGTAGAAGTACAGATACGCAGTATTTT. This sequence encodes CASRDSRSTDTQYF.